The rows below give T cell receptor beta chains drawn from one sample of a study of OX40 agonist ivuxolimab in advanced cancers. Here immunoSEQ multiplex PCR was the method, and the copy in TCRdb shows in-frame clones only, minus some. The sample lists about 95,000 clones; 70% to 90% were seen once. The sample consisted of CD4+ or CD8+ T cells sorted from blood, taken in a trial of the OX40 agonist ivuxolimab. These receptors all stem from an adult with an advanced solid tumor such as melanoma, head and neck, liver or kidney cancer. Both conserved end residues are part of each CDR3. Fields, in order: J gene, V gene, CDR3 protein.

TRBJ2-2 | TRBV19 | CASSIDHKRANTGELFF
TRBJ2-5 | TRBV14 | CASSQWSGSQETQYF
TRBJ1-2 | TRBV7-8 | CASSLGPRLSFYGYTF
. | TRBV7-6 | CASSLGENAPYEQYF
TRBJ1-5 | TRBV28 | CASNSIIYTGTDFNQPQHF
TRBJ2-5 | TRBV6-1 | CASSQGAEKTQYF
TRBJ2-1 | TRBV28 | CASSLLTSGRGEQFF
TRBJ2-2 | TRBV16 | CASSPTDRGTGELFF
TRBJ2-2 | TRBV11-2 | CASSSTGDTGELFF
TRBJ2-3 | TRBV27 | CASSPVWGGLYTTDTQYF
TRBJ2-7 | TRBV4-1 | CASSQDTWTGINEQYF
TRBJ1-2 | TRBV5-1 | CASSPEGDRANGYTF
TRBJ1-2 | TRBV19 | CASNSGQGSIRYTF
TRBJ1-3 | TRBV6-6 | CASSYPQGDTIYF
TRBJ1-6 | TRBV27 | CASSLQLPYNSPLHF
TRBJ2-7 | TRBV9 | CASSVSTGIAIYEQYF
TRBJ2-7 | TRBV11-2 | CASSWVTQDHYEQYF
TRBJ2-2 | TRBV7-2 | CASSLLDLGLAGVAGELFF
TRBJ2-7 | TRBV5-6 | CASSLAEDEQYF
TRBJ2-7 | TRBV7-6 | CASSFQGREQYF
TRBJ1-2 | TRBV11-2 | CASSLVVQGADYGYTF
TRBJ2-1 | TRBV5-1 | CASSSGSGYNEQFF
TRBJ2-5 | TRBV2 | CASSEPPIQYF
TRBJ2-7 | TRBV5-8 | CASSLSQVDEQYF
TRBJ1-5 | TRBV10-3 | CAISASSSQPQHF
TRBJ2-7 | TRBV10-1 | CASSEPAGEGEQYF
TRBJ1-5 | TRBV9 | CASSLAGAGGQPQHF
TRBJ1-4 | TRBV9 | CASSPQTGLKEKLFF
TRBJ2-2 | TRBV27 | CASGAGGTGELFF
TRBJ1-2 | TRBV6-5 | CASKSGGTGYTF
TRBJ2-7 | TRBV7-2 | CASSAIGAGDCGF
TRBJ2-5 | TRBV5-4 | CASSQGTTRGTQYF
TRBJ1-4 | TRBV16 | CASSQSLTRWDEKLFF
TRBJ1-1 | TRBV10-3 | CAISWDTNTEAFF
TRBJ1-5 | TRBV2 | CASSVLETGANQPQHF
TRBJ1-3 | TRBV4-3 | CASSLGTARSGNTIYF
TRBJ1-4 | TRBV5-1 | CASSFMEQGRELFF
TRBJ2-4 | TRBV7-2 | CASSLAVENIQYF
TRBJ2-1 | TRBV5-4 | CASSPGLAMNYNEQFF
TRBJ2-6 | TRBV2 | CASGASKSSGANVLTF
TRBJ2-7 | TRBV10-2 | CARPTGLICEQYF
TRBJ2-1 | TRBV28 | CASSHASGSRREQFF
TRBJ2-1 | TRBV9 | CASSVQTGGLYNEQFF
TRBJ2-7 | TRBV5-1 | CASSFRGTGSYEQYF
TRBJ2-7 | TRBV7-8 | CASSFYPRDEQYF
TRBJ2-5 | TRBV2 | CASTGTRGRRETQYF
TRBJ2-1 | TRBV13 | CASSFQGIRNEQFF
TRBJ2-5 | TRBV5-1 | CASSLELGETQYF
TRBJ2-5 | TRBV7-9 | CASNSLVNPAGTQYF
TRBJ2-7 | TRBV27 | CASRGGYF
TRBJ1-4 | TRBV30 | CAWGPAGTENEKLFF